Listed below are T cell receptor beta chains from one sample, sequenced in a study of CD8 T cells in ankylosing spondylitis. TCRdb independently ran MiXCR on the 5' RACE reads; one entry per CDR3 protein. The table lists approximately 540,000 distinct CDR3 sequences, roughly 13% of them singletons. The sequenced sample was blood, either unsorted or a sorted T cell fraction (not recorded which). These receptor sequences come from a male donor with ankylosing spondylitis. CDR3s include the opening cysteine and the closing phenylalanine or tryptophan. D genes are given only for firm matches. Clone size appears in some rows only: once, few, many, or a class for an expanded clone.

clone_size: NA; v_call: TRBV4-2; j_call: TRBJ1-5; d_call: NA; cdr3_aa: CASSPQDSGQPQHF; cdr3_nt: TGTGCCAGCAGCCCCCAGGATTCGGGTCAGCCCCAGCATTTT
clone_size: NA; v_call: TRBV6-1; j_call: TRBJ2-2; d_call: TRBD2; cdr3_aa: CASSKLASAGELFF; cdr3_nt: TGTGCCAGCAGTAAACTAGCGAGTGCCGGGGAGCTGTTTTTT
clone_size: NA; v_call: TRBV7-8; j_call: TRBJ2-7; d_call: NA; cdr3_aa: CASSLPPAGTVTYEQYF; cdr3_nt: TGTGCCAGCAGCTTACCCCCGGCGGGGACGGTAACCTACGAGCAGTACTTC
clone_size: few; v_call: TRBV14; j_call: TRBJ1-1; d_call: NA; cdr3_aa: CASSQGAGRGTEAFF; cdr3_nt: TGTGCCAGCAGCCAAGGGGCGGGGAGGGGCACTGAAGCTTTCTTT
clone_size: few; v_call: TRBV5-1; j_call: TRBJ1-4; d_call: NA; cdr3_aa: CASSFGTANEKLFF; cdr3_nt: TGCGCCAGCAGCTTTGGAACAGCTAATGAAAAACTGTTTTTT
clone_size: NA; v_call: TRBV7-9; j_call: TRBJ1-1; d_call: NA; cdr3_aa: CASSLTGGVGTEAFF; cdr3_nt: TGTGCCAGCAGCTTAACGGGGGGCGTAGGAACTGAAGCTTTCTTT
clone_size: few; v_call: TRBV12-3/TRBV12-4; j_call: TRBJ2-1; d_call: TRBD2; cdr3_aa: CASSVGTSAFYNEQFF; cdr3_nt: TGTGCCAGCAGCGTCGGGACTAGCGCCTTCTACAATGAGCAGTTCTTC
clone_size: few; v_call: TRBV30; j_call: TRBJ2-5; d_call: NA; cdr3_aa: CAWSRLGREHQETQYF; cdr3_nt: TGTGCCTGGAGTAGGTTAGGCAGGGAGCACCAAGAGACCCAGTACTTC
clone_size: few; v_call: TRBV11-2; j_call: TRBJ2-1; d_call: TRBD2; cdr3_aa: CASSPPPKLAGWGNEQFF; cdr3_nt: TGTGCCAGCAGTCCCCCTCCCAAACTAGCGGGCTGGGGTAATGAGCAGTTCTTC
clone_size: NA; v_call: TRBV4-2; j_call: TRBJ2-1; d_call: TRBD2; cdr3_aa: CASSQETSGSSYNEQFF; cdr3_nt: TGTGCCAGCAGCCAAGAGACTAGCGGGAGCTCCTACAATGAGCAGTTCTTC
clone_size: NA; v_call: TRBV30; j_call: TRBJ2-2; d_call: TRBD2; cdr3_aa: CAWSPSGRVSGELFF; cdr3_nt: TGTGCCTGGAGTCCTAGCGGGAGGGTGTCCGGGGAGCTGTTTTTT
clone_size: few; v_call: TRBV2; j_call: TRBJ1-2; d_call: NA; cdr3_aa: CASSENPLYGYTF; cdr3_nt: TGTGCCAGCAGTGAAAACCCCCTCTATGGCTACACCTTC
clone_size: few; v_call: TRBV5-5; j_call: TRBJ2-2; d_call: NA; cdr3_aa: CASSWLGPNTGELFF; cdr3_nt: TGTGCCAGCAGCTGGTTAGGACCAAACACCGGGGAGCTGTTTTTT
clone_size: few; v_call: TRBV24-1; j_call: TRBJ2-6; d_call: NA; cdr3_aa: CATSVGTGANVLTF; cdr3_nt: TGTGCCACCTCGGTCGGAACGGGGGCCAACGTCCTGACTTTC
clone_size: many; v_call: TRBV24-1; j_call: TRBJ2-1; d_call: TRBD1; cdr3_aa: CATGTGNTYNEQFF; cdr3_nt: TGTGCCACCGGGACAGGGAATACCTACAATGAGCAGTTCTTC
clone_size: NA; v_call: TRBV7-9; j_call: TRBJ1-5; d_call: TRBD1; cdr3_aa: CASSPDRAGNQPQHF; cdr3_nt: TGTGCCAGCAGCCCGGACAGGGCGGGGAATCAGCCCCAGCATTTT
clone_size: few; v_call: TRBV20-1; j_call: TRBJ2-5; d_call: NA; cdr3_aa: CSASVRLGTQYF; cdr3_nt: TGCAGTGCTAGTGTTCGGCTCGGGACCCAGTACTTC
clone_size: many; v_call: TRBV12-3/TRBV12-4; j_call: TRBJ2-7; d_call: TRBD1; cdr3_aa: CASRPGQGRDEQYF; cdr3_nt: TGTGCCAGCAGACCCGGACAGGGACGCGACGAGCAGTACTTC
clone_size: few; v_call: TRBV20-1; j_call: TRBJ2-5; d_call: TRBD2; cdr3_aa: CSAGTSGREKTQYF; cdr3_nt: TGCAGTGCTGGGACTAGCGGGAGGGAGAAGACCCAGTACTTC
clone_size: NA; v_call: TRBV24-1; j_call: TRBJ2-1; d_call: TRBD2; cdr3_aa: CATSDSWTSGMRRLSYNEQFF; cdr3_nt: TGTGCCACCAGTGATTCCTGGACTAGCGGGATGCGCCGCCTCTCCTACAATGAGCAGTTCTTC
clone_size: NA; v_call: TRBV2; j_call: TRBJ1-1; d_call: NA; cdr3_aa: CASRDRHTEAFF; cdr3_nt: TGTGCCAGCAGAGACAGGCACACTGAAGCTTTCTTT
clone_size: NA; v_call: TRBV30; j_call: TRBJ2-2; d_call: TRBD1; cdr3_aa: CAWSTGQGYGELFF; cdr3_nt: TGTGCCTGGAGTACGGGACAGGGTTACGGGGAGCTGTTTTTT
clone_size: NA; v_call: TRBV18; j_call: TRBJ2-3; d_call: NA; cdr3_aa: CASSPQKDTQYF; cdr3_nt: TGTGCCAGCTCACCACAGAAAGATACGCAGTATTTT
clone_size: few; v_call: TRBV20-1; j_call: TRBJ2-2; d_call: NA; cdr3_aa: CSARSSRDTGELFF; cdr3_nt: TGCAGTGCTAGAAGTTCCCGGGACACCGGGGAGCTGTTTTTT
clone_size: many; v_call: TRBV10-3; j_call: TRBJ2-1; d_call: TRBD2; cdr3_aa: CATNTLPGTSGSSYNEQFF; cdr3_nt: TGTGCCACCAACACCCTACCCGGGACTAGCGGGAGCTCTTACAATGAGCAGTTCTTC
clone_size: NA; v_call: TRBV6-1; j_call: TRBJ1-2; d_call: TRBD1; cdr3_aa: CASNLDRAYGYTF; cdr3_nt: TGTGCCAGCAACTTAGACAGGGCGTATGGCTACACCTTC
clone_size: few; v_call: TRBV7-6; j_call: TRBJ2-3; d_call: TRBD2; cdr3_aa: CASSLGVAGEDTQYF; cdr3_nt: TGTGCCAGCAGCTTAGGGGTAGCGGGAGAGGATACGCAGTATTTT
clone_size: many; v_call: TRBV12-3/TRBV12-4; j_call: TRBJ2-3; d_call: NA; cdr3_aa: CASSPRDPGGTDTQYF; cdr3_nt: TGTGCCAGCAGTCCTCGGGACCCTGGGGGCACAGATACGCAGTATTTT
clone_size: NA; v_call: TRBV7-6; j_call: TRBJ2-5; d_call: NA; cdr3_aa: CASSPGLGAWETQYF; cdr3_nt: TGTGCCAGCAGCCCCGGCCTCGGGGCGTGGGAGACCCAGTACTTC
clone_size: few; v_call: TRBV19; j_call: TRBJ2-3; d_call: TRBD2; cdr3_aa: CASSSLAGGPDTQYF; cdr3_nt: TGTGCCAGTAGTAGCCTAGCGGGAGGTCCAGATACGCAGTATTTT
clone_size: few; v_call: TRBV3-1; j_call: TRBJ2-1; d_call: NA; cdr3_aa: CASSQEGTHGVSYNEQFF; cdr3_nt: TGTGCCAGCAGCCAAGAGGGGACCCACGGGGTTTCCTACAATGAGCAGTTCTTC
clone_size: NA; v_call: TRBV5-5; j_call: TRBJ2-7; d_call: TRBD1; cdr3_aa: CASSSSTGRSYEQYF; cdr3_nt: TGTGCCAGCAGCTCCTCGACAGGGAGATCCTACGAGCAGTACTTC
clone_size: many; v_call: TRBV5-1; j_call: TRBJ2-3; d_call: TRBD2; cdr3_aa: CASTTSVADTQYF; cdr3_nt: TGCGCCAGCACCACTAGCGTCGCAGATACGCAGTATTTT
clone_size: many; v_call: TRBV3-1; j_call: TRBJ1-2; d_call: NA; cdr3_aa: CASTQGLNYGYTF; cdr3_nt: TGTGCCAGCACTCAAGGGCTTAACTATGGCTACACCTTC
clone_size: few; v_call: TRBV12-3/TRBV12-4; j_call: TRBJ1-4; d_call: NA; cdr3_aa: CASSLGQQILGEKLFF; cdr3_nt: TGTGCCAGCAGTTTAGGACAGCAGATTTTGGGGGAAAAACTGTTTTTT
clone_size: NA; v_call: TRBV11-2; j_call: TRBJ1-1; d_call: TRBD1; cdr3_aa: CASSLRTGGAGDTEAFF; cdr3_nt: TGTGCCAGCAGCTTACGGACAGGGGGCGCAGGGGACACTGAAGCTTTCTTT
clone_size: few; v_call: TRBV6-5; j_call: TRBJ2-2; d_call: TRBD2; cdr3_aa: CASSYGTSGIGELFF; cdr3_nt: TGTGCCAGCAGTTACGGGACTAGCGGGATCGGGGAGCTGTTTTTT
clone_size: NA; v_call: TRBV5-1; j_call: TRBJ1-6; d_call: TRBD1; cdr3_aa: CASSSVTGGNSPLHF; cdr3_nt: TGCGCCAGCAGCTCGGTGACAGGGGGTAATTCACCCCTCCACTTT
clone_size: few; v_call: TRBV14; j_call: TRBJ2-3; d_call: TRBD2; cdr3_aa: CASSQIGRTTDTQYF; cdr3_nt: TGTGCCAGCAGCCAAATCGGGAGGACCACAGATACGCAGTATTTT
clone_size: NA; v_call: TRBV10-3; j_call: TRBJ2-5; d_call: NA; cdr3_aa: CAISEGREETQYF; cdr3_nt: TGTGCCATCAGTGAGGGTCGAGAAGAGACCCAGTACTTC
clone_size: NA; v_call: TRBV6-1; j_call: TRBJ2-5; d_call: NA; cdr3_aa: CASRQPGVETQYF; cdr3_nt: TGTGCCAGCAGGCAACCGGGGGTAGAGACCCAGTACTTC
clone_size: NA; v_call: TRBV7-9; j_call: TRBJ1-5; d_call: NA; cdr3_aa: CASSPGQDQPQHF; cdr3_nt: TGTGCCAGCAGTCCCGGGCAAGATCAGCCCCAGCATTTT
clone_size: few; v_call: TRBV7-6; j_call: TRBJ1-2; d_call: NA; cdr3_aa: CASSLGGFSGYTF; cdr3_nt: TGTGCCAGCAGCTTAGGAGGGTTTAGTGGCTACACCTTC
clone_size: few; v_call: TRBV10-3; j_call: TRBJ1-2; d_call: NA; cdr3_aa: CAISAPRDGYTF; cdr3_nt: TGTGCCATCAGTGCCCCCAGGGATGGCTACACCTTC
clone_size: many; v_call: TRBV12-3/TRBV12-4; j_call: TRBJ2-5; d_call: TRBD1; cdr3_aa: CASSLGQPGGTQYF; cdr3_nt: TGTGCCAGCAGTTTGGGACAGCCTGGAGGGACCCAGTACTTC
clone_size: few; v_call: TRBV20-1; j_call: TRBJ2-4; d_call: TRBD2; cdr3_aa: CSPQGLAVDVNIQYF; cdr3_nt: TGCAGTCCTCAAGGACTAGCGGTAGATGTAAACATTCAGTACTTC
clone_size: NA; v_call: TRBV30; j_call: TRBJ2-5; d_call: NA; cdr3_aa: CAWSVQQETQYF; cdr3_nt: TGTGCCTGGAGTGTACAGCAAGAGACCCAGTACTTC
clone_size: few; v_call: TRBV5-1; j_call: TRBJ1-2; d_call: TRBD1; cdr3_aa: CASSLEAGGSYTF; cdr3_nt: TGCGCCAGCAGCTTGGAGGCAGGGGGCAGCTACACCTTC
clone_size: NA; v_call: TRBV6-5; j_call: TRBJ2-1; d_call: NA; cdr3_aa: CASSLSTGRNEQFF; cdr3_nt: TGTGCCAGCAGTCTCTCGACAGGGAGGAATGAGCAGTTCTTC
clone_size: NA; v_call: TRBV14; j_call: TRBJ2-1; d_call: TRBD2; cdr3_aa: CASSLSGRVWDEQFF; cdr3_nt: TGTGCCAGCAGCCTTAGCGGGAGGGTCTGGGATGAGCAGTTCTTC